This TCR beta chain was identified in a study of shared clonotypes between healthy human individuals (TCRdb year 2020). Describing the broader study: The cohort comprised two women and a few men aged 18 to 49 years. To estimate repertoire size and how much clonotype sharing occurs between individuals, the study deeply sequenced the blood TCR repertoires of 5 or 6 healthy adults. Between about 0.85 and 8.9 billion PBMCs per donor were obtained by leukapheresis. Different laboratories and diverse techniques were used to prepare libraries and sequence TCR repertoires, to increase sequencing depth and limit assay-specific biases. Per donor, three plates each were used for CD4 naive and CD4 memory, two for CD8 naive, and one for CD8 memory. The paper's findings and limits, for the study overall: Based on pairwise subsampling, the degree of clonotype sharing among donors was expected to be affected by sequencing depth. Incomplete sequencing was indicated by rarefaction of sorted-subset datasets, despite the large sequencing depth. Clonotypes shared by all four sorted-subset donors showed higher generation probabilities than non-shared clonotypes. Sampling was limited to blood, and TCR repertoires in tissue likely differ from TCR repertoires in blood. About 5% of naive CD4, around 3.6% of naive CD8, around 2.3% of memory CD4, and approximately 0.4% of memory CD8 clonotypes were shared across four donors. Naive subsets generally had larger estimated clonotype richness than memory subsets. The small number of donors limited the genetic and exposure-history diversity represented.

Using the deep immunoSEQ assay, multiplex PCR amplified TCR CDR3 regions from genomic DNA. Genomic DNA extracted from each cell subset was distributed evenly over all wells of several immunoSEQ 96-well plates, and each plate served as one replicate. For sorted subsets, around 0.2 ug genomic DNA, equal to about 30,000 T cell genomes, was loaded into each replicate PCR. Purified libraries were quantified with a Qubit 3.0 fluorometer, sized on a Bioanalyzer 2100, and re-quantified with the KAPA Library Quantification kit. Each immunoSEQ 96-well plate was sequenced on its own single-read 150-cycle Illumina NextSeq 550 flow cell. Processing in the source paper ran as follows. Because the immunoSEQ output included only junctional sequences and no quality scores, the filtering could not be the same as the filtering used for full-length reads. To assign V/J genes and CDR3, sequences were annotated against IMGT germline references using PyIR, a Python wrapper for IgBLAST v1.9. Reads with weak V/J assignments (E-value above 1e-6), missing CDR3, stop codons, out-of-frame junctions, or ambiguous translated residues were removed. A V3J clonotype was defined by an identical inferred V gene, J gene, and CDR3 amino acid sequence. The percentage overlap between two repertoires was calculated by dividing the number of shared unique clonotypes by the size of the smaller repertoire. Three approaches were used to assess repertoire richness: RTK rarefaction, the Chao1 estimator, and Recon v2.1 estimates of unobserved clonotypes. Generation probabilities for all TCRbeta clonotypes obtained by the gDNA method from several donors were computed using OLGA. TCRdb holds this immuneACCESS table with in-frame rearrangements only. Some clones are missing; in checked studies, unresolved V genes explain under half, and the rest has no known cause. The V and J calls and clone size are taken from that table; D and trimming were inferred from the DNA. For this sample there are about 1 million clones; about three quarters appear just once. In total, the top ten clones hold roughly 1.4% of the sample.

With regard to this clone: Its antigen is not yet known. Per-nucleotide qualities are absent, and no much larger clonotype sits a single base away.

The donors were healthy, HIV-negative adults who had no recently reported acute infections or vaccinations. Every donor was a Caucasian adult living in Nashville, Tennessee, USA. Magnetic negative selection was used to enrich CD4+ T cells, after which naive cells were positively selected on CD45RA and the negative fraction became the memory subset. After blood collection by leukapheresis, PBMCs were isolated using Ficoll-Histopaque density gradient centrifugation and then cryopreserved in the vapor phase of liquid nitrogen. Analytical flow cytometry was used to check the purity and quantity of every magnetically sorted T cell population. Genomic DNA was isolated from each sorted fraction and quantified by UV absorbance on a Nanodrop 2000c. Sequences MGHRA (CDR1) and YSYEKL (CDR2) are obtained from the germline V gene. V is shortened by 1 base, J by 7 bases, and the region joining them spans 5 bases. Reading from cysteine to phenylalanine, the CDR3 counts 12 amino acids. This entry keeps only the CDR3 DNA: 36 bases, framed from base 1.

The receptor's source is a man in his late teens or twenties in good health. Sequencing was carried out using memory CD4+ T cells sorted from blood. The meaning of the sample's cell subset or site label: CD45RA-negative fraction. The chain links TRBV4-1 with TRBJ2-1, with the D gene uncertain. The CDR3 loop reads CASSQVGNEQFF. The nucleotides are TGCGCCAGCAGCCAAGTAGGTAATGAGCAGTTCTTC.